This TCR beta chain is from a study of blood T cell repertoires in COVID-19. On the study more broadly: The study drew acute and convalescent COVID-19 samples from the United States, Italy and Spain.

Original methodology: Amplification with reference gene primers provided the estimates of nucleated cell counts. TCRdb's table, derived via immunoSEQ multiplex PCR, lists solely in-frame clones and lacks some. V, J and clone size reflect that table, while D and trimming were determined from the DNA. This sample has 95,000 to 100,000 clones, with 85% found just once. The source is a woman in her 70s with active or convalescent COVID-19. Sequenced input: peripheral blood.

The CDR3 protein is CASSLGVADTQYF. CDR3 bases: TGCGCCAGCAGCCTCGGGGTAGCAGATACGCAGTATTTT. The chain links TRBV4-3 to TRBJ2-3; maybe TRBD2 (5 bases). Trimming took off 4 bases at V and 4 bases at J, with 9 bases between the two ends. CDR3 length: 13 amino acids. Germline values: CDR1 LGHNA, CDR2 YSLEER.